This TCR beta chain was sequenced during a study of blood T cell repertoires in COVID-19. Study at large: The United States, Italy and Spain provided the acute and convalescent COVID-19 samples.

Germline values: CDR1 SGHDT, CDR2 YYEEEE. This CDR3 spans 11 amino acids. Trimming removed 5 bases at V and 8 bases at J, with 7 bases between. Authors' processing steps: How many nucleated cells were present was estimated from reference gene primer amplification. Using immunoSEQ multiplex PCR, the repertoire was profiled, and TCRdb retains in-frame clones only, with some absent. The DNA gave D and trimming, while V, J and clone size come from that table. The sample holds about 80,000 clones, approximately 80% seen once. The chain couples TRBV5-6 to TRBJ1-4; D is unresolved. The sequence came from a man aged 80 or over with acute or convalescent COVID-19. Sequenced input: peripheral blood. The CDR3 DNA reads TGTGCCAGCAGTCGAGGAGAAAAACTGTTTTTT. As protein: CASSRGEKLFF.